A single sample is the source of the 20 T cell receptor beta chains below, sequenced in a study of cytomegalovirus exposure and HLA in healthy donors. The PCR contained 60 Vbeta and 13 Jbeta primers. TCRdb keeps only in-frame clones here, not all; method: immunoSEQ multiplex PCR. Of 120,000 or so clones in the sample, 75% to 90% are singletons; the top ten hold around 8%. The sequenced sample was PBMCs. All receptors come from a female donor in good health and CMV-seropositive.

This chain uses TRBV6-1 with TRBJ2-2; 8 positions match TRBD1. The CDR3 consists of 13 residues. The V segment lost 6 bases and the J segment 7 bases; nucleotides outside the gene matches: 4. Germline V gives CDR1 MNHNS, CDR2 SASEGT. The CDR3 coding sequence is TGTGCCAGCAGCTCCACAGGGGGCGGGGAGCTGTTTTTT. It specifies CASSSTGGGELFF.

Comments on this clone: The sample carries other DNA sequences with the same CDR3. The gene calls are TRBV19 and TRBJ1-1; D remains ambiguous. The V and J ends lost 5 bases and 4 bases respectively, with 5 bases between them. CDR1 is LNHDA, CDR2 SQIVND, per germline (reference sequence). This CDR3 is built from 11 residues. The CDR3: CASSRGTEAFF. Here the CDR3 DNA reads TGTGCCAGTAGTCGGGGCACTGAAGCTTTCTTT.

The chain has TRBV9 and TRBJ2-6, with D possibly matching TRBD1 (5 bases). The V end lost 3 bases, the J end lost 2 bases, and 9 bases lay between the germline ends. CDR3 length equals 15 residues. Germline lookup yields CDR1 SGDLS and CDR2 YYNGEE. Here the CDR3 DNA reads TGTGCCAGCAGCGCAACAGGAGCTGGGGCCAACGTCCTGACTTTC. Its protein is CASSATGAGANVLTF.

This clone occurred a few times. The chain couples TRBV5-4 to TRBJ1-4, with D possibly being TRBD1 (6 bases). Germline V gene lookup returns CDR1 SGHNT and CDR2 YYREEE (reference sequence). Trimming took off 1 base at V and 8 bases at J, with 21 bases between the two ends. The CDR3 has 17 amino acids. CDR3 DNA sequence: TGTGCCAGCAGCTTGAGGTCAGGGGCCTTCTCCCACGAAAAACTGTTTTTT. Residues: CASSLRSGAFSHEKLFF.

The chain links TRBV7-2 to TRBJ1-2, with no clear D. Trimming took 4 bases from V and 4 from J, leaving 10 bases between them. Per the germline V gene, CDR1 is SGHTA and CDR2 is FQGNSA. The CDR3 sequence is 13 residues long. Here the CDR3 reads CASSSQTSYGYTF. The CDR3 nucleotides read TGTGCCAGCAGCTCGCAAACATCCTATGGCTACACCTTC.

This clone was seen a single time. The chain combines TRBV7-2 with TRBJ1-2; TRBD1 matches at 8 bases. The CDR3 runs to 13 residues. Per germline, CDR1 SGHTA and CDR2 FQGNSA. Losses at the gene ends were 5 bases for V and 8 bases for J; bases not matched to a gene: 7. DNA of the CDR3: TGTGCCAGCAGCCAGGGGGACAGGCGGGGCTACACCTTC. This codes for CASSQGDRRGYTF.

This chain connects TRBV2 to TRBJ2-5, with a possible D match to TRBD2 (5 bases). The V end was cut by 6 bases, the J end by 1 base, with 12 bases between. Germline V gene sequence: CDR1 SNHLY, CDR2 FYNNEI. This CDR3 is built from 14 residues. DNA for the CDR3: TGTGCCAGCAGACGTACTAGTCCCCAAGAGACCCAGTACTTC. This gives the protein CASRRTSPQETQYF.

The chain has TRBV21-1 and TRBJ2-7; the table calls TRBD2, which could not be checked here. TRBV21-1 is termed a pseudogene. The CDR3 is 12 amino acids. This CDR3 reads CASSKALYEQYF. The CDR3 nucleotides are TGTGCCAGCAGCAAAGCCCTCTACGAGCAGTACTTC.

The V call is TRBV9, the J call TRBJ2-5, with TRBD2 identical over 10 bases. The CDR3 is 15 amino acids. V shed 4 bases and J 0 bases; nucleotides not matched to a gene: 3. Germline CDR1 is SGDLS and CDR2 is YYNGEE. CDR3 amino acids: CASSLGLANQETQYF. CDR3 in DNA: TGTGCCAGCAGCCTGGGACTAGCGAACCAAGAGACCCAGTACTTC.

The rearrangement links TRBV7-3 to TRBJ2-3, with 11 bases aligning to TRBD2. V lost 4 bases to trimming and J lost 5 bases; unmatched junction nucleotides: 5. Per germline, CDR1 SGHTA and CDR2 FQGTGA. This CDR3 comprises 15 residues. For the CDR3, the DNA is TGTGCCAGCAGCTCGCGACTAGCGGGGCGAGATACGCAGTATTTT. Its translation: CASSSRLAGRDTQYF.

The chain uses TRBV28 and TRBJ1-1, with 9 bases identical to TRBD1. Germline-derived CDR1 and CDR2 are MDHEN and SYDVKM. The ends lost 6 bases at V and 7 bases at J; junction bases unmatched: 9. The CDR3 runs 14 residues. In DNA, the CDR3 is TGTGCCAGCAGCCGCATACAGGGGGCGAGTGAAGCTTTCTTT. This sequence encodes CASSRIQGASEAFF.

The chain joins TRBV6-6 to TRBJ2-2; 11 bases match TRBD1. Germline CDR1 and CDR2: MNHNY and SVGAGI (reference sequence). The junction had 7 bases not matched to a gene; V was cut back by 4 bases and J by 6 bases. The CDR3 has 16 amino acids. CDR3 bases: TGTGCCAGCAGTTCGACGGGACAGGGGGGTGCCGGGGAGCTGTTTTTT. Amino acid sequence: CASSSTGQGGAGELFF.

V is TRBV2 and J is TRBJ1-6; unclear D gene. In germline, CDR1 is SNHLY, CDR2 FYNNEI. With 0 bases removed from V and 6 bases from J, the gap between germline ends came to 9 bases. This CDR3 has 15 residues. CDR3 nucleotides: TGTGCCAGCAGTGAAGCGTTAGGGAGTAATTCACCCCTCCACTTT. Amino acids: CASSEALGSNSPLHF.

The chain combines TRBV19 with TRBJ2-7; D is possibly TRBD2 (5 bases). Germline V gene data show CDR1 as LNHDA and CDR2 as SQIVND (reference sequence). The CDR3 is 13 residues long. Trimming removed 5 bases at V and 4 bases at J, with 12 bases between. The CDR3 reads CASSWRGSYEQYF. In DNA, the CDR3 is TGTGCCAGTAGTTGGCGCGGGTCATACGAGCAGTACTTC.

The rearrangement uses TRBV10-3 and TRBJ1-5; D is possibly TRBD1 (5 bases). Trimming pared 0 bases from V and 6 bases from J, leaving 6 bases between. The CDR3 consists of 13 residues. The germline V gene has CDR1 ENHRY and CDR2 SYGVKD. CDR3 amino acids: CAISESGAQPQHF. The CDR3 coding sequence is TGTGCCATCAGTGAGTCAGGGGCTCAGCCCCAGCATTTT.

This rearrangement joins TRBV10-3 to TRBJ2-5; possibly TRBD2 for D (6 bases). The CDR3 is made up of 12 amino acids. Germline lookup yields CDR1 ENHRY and CDR2 SYGVKD. V lost 5 bases, J lost 2 bases, and 6 bases lay in between. CDR3 sequence: CAISSGQETQYF. In DNA, the CDR3 is TGTGCCATCAGTAGCGGGCAAGAGACCCAGTACTTC.

V gene TRBV6-6 combines with J gene TRBJ2-5, with 12 bases that match TRBD2. CDR1 and CDR2 (germline): MNHNY, SVGAGI (reference sequence). The CDR3 is 14 residues long. With V trimmed by 10 bases and J by 5 bases, 8 bases remained unmatched. The CDR3 reads CAIKTSGGLETQYF. DNA for the CDR3: TGTGCCATTAAGACTAGCGGGGGTTTGGAGACCCAGTACTTC.

This sequence joins TRBV9 and TRBJ2-1, with TRBD2 matching 8 bases. The CDR3 contains 16 residues. Unmatched junction bases numbered 8, after V lost 3 bases and J lost 3 bases. Germline V gives CDR1 SGDLS, CDR2 YYNGEE. CDR3 residues: CASSASSGLGYNEQFF. In DNA, the CDR3 is TGTGCCAGCAGCGCCTCCTCGGGACTAGGCTACAATGAGCAGTTCTTC.

V usage is TRBV7-9 and J usage is TRBJ2-5; 10 bases agree with TRBD1. CDR1 and CDR2 from the germline V gene are SEHNR and FQNEAQ (reference sequence). V gave up 5 bases and J gave up 5 bases; unmatched junction bases: 14. The CDR3 is 17 residues long. The CDR3 here is CASSVLPGQGKVETQYF. DNA of the CDR3: TGTGCCAGCAGCGTACTTCCGGGACAGGGGAAGGTGGAGACCCAGTACTTC.

This chain connects TRBV5-1 to TRBJ2-7, with 9 bases fitting TRBD1. The CDR3 totals 14 residues. Germline loops: CDR1 SGHRS, CDR2 YFSETQ. The V gene end was trimmed by 4 bases and the J gene end by 5 bases; junction bases not matched to a gene: 7. The CDR3 nucleotides read TGCGCCAGCAGCACAGGGACAGGGAGGAACGAGCAGTACTTC. This translates into CASSTGTGRNEQYF.